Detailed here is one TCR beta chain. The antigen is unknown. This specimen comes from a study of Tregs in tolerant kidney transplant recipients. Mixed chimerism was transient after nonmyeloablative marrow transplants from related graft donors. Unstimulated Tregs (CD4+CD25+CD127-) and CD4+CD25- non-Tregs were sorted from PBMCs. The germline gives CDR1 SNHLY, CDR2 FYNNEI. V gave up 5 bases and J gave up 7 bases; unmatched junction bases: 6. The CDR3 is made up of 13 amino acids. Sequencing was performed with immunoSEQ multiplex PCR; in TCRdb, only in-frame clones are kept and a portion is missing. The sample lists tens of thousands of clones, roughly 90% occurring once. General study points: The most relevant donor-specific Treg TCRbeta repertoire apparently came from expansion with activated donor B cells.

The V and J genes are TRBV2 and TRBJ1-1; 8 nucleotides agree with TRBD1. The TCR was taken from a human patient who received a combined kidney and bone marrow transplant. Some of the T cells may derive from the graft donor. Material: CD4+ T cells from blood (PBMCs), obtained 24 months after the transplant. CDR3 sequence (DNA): TGTGCCAGCAGTAGGGACAGGAGGCATGAAGCTTTCTTT. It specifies CASSRDRRHEAFF.